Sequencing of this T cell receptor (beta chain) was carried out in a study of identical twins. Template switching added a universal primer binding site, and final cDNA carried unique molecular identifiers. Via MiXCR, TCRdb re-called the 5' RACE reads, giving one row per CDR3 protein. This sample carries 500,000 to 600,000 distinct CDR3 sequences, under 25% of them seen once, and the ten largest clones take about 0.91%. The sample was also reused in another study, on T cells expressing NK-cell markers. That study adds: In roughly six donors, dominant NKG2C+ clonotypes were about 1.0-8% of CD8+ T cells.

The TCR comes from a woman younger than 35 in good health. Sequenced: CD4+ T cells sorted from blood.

The CDR3 spells CASSLGTGGQETQYF. The DNA of the CDR3 is TGTGCCAGCAGTTTGGGGACAGGGGGCCAAGAGACCCAGTACTTC. This chain joins TRBV12-3 or TRBV12-4 and TRBJ2-5, with 11 bases identical to TRBD1. The V and J ends lost 3 bases and 1 base, in that order; junction bases with no gene match: 1. The CDR3 totals 15 residues.